These 5 T cell receptor beta chains were all obtained from the same sample, sequenced in a study of T cells in Graves' hyperthyroidism and ophthalmopathy. Amplified TCR beta CDR3 regions derived from RNA transcripts. The HTBI primer set drove a first-round RT-PCR of the TCR CDR3. TCRdb recomputed calls from the multiplex PCR reads with MiXCR, one row per CDR3 protein. Found here are a few hundred thousand distinct CDR3 sequences, about half of them singletons; the top ten hold 7.5% to 8.5%. The source material was peripheral blood or thyroid tissue (not recorded which). The receptors shown here come from a woman under 30 with Graves' hyperthyroidism.

This clonotype was found many times. V is TRBV19 and J is TRBJ1-3; TRBD1 might be the D (5 bases). Trimming took off 3 bases at V and 2 bases at J, with 11 bases between the two ends. The germline V gene has CDR1 LNHDA and CDR2 SQIVND (reference sequence). CDR3 length: 15 residues. CDR3 sequence reads: CASSMGGDPGNTIYF. The CDR3, as DNA: TGTGCCAGTAGTATGGGAGGGGACCCTGGAAACACCATATATTTT.

The CDR3 DNA reads TGTGCCAGCAGTGACACTAGCGGGAGGGACTACGAGCAGTACTTC. It is translated as CASSDTSGRDYEQYF. The rearrangement joins TRBV6-4 to TRBJ2-7; TRBD2 agrees at 13 bases. Germline V gene lookup returns CDR1 MRHNA and CDR2 SNTAGT. V gave up 2 bases and J gave up 3 bases; unmatched junction bases: 1. The CDR3 length is 15 residues.

This chain uses TRBV29-1 with TRBJ1-5; tentative D call: TRBD1 (6 bases). Germline CDR1 SQVTM, CDR2 ANQGSEA. The CDR3 spans 13 residues. V shed 4 bases and J shed 7 bases, with 14 bases lying between them. The CDR3 bases are TGCAGCGTTGCAACAGGGTCGAAACAGCCCCAGCATTTT. Translated, it gives CSVATGSKQPQHF.

This clonotype occurred many times. The V gene is TRBV6-2 or TRBV6-3, the J gene TRBJ2-6; the D is unclear. V was cut by 2 bases and J by 7 bases, with 15 bases left in between. Germline V gene lookup returns CDR1 MNHEY and CDR2 SVGEGT. This CDR3 has 16 residues. The CDR3 sequence is CASSYAPGSGANVLTF. For the CDR3, the DNA is TGTGCCAGCAGTTACGCTCCGGGCTCCGGAGCCAACGTCCTGACTTTC.

The table lists this clonotype with many counts. The rearrangement links TRBV10-3 to TRBJ1-1, with D possibly TRBD1 on 5 matching bases. CDR1 and CDR2 (germline): ENHRY, SYGVKD. CDR3 length: 15 residues. Trimming shortened V by 0 bases and J by 4 bases, and 12 bases separated the two germline ends. The chain's CDR3 is CAISESPGTATEAFF. The CDR3 DNA is TGTGCCATCAGTGAGTCGCCGGGGACTGCCACTGAAGCTTTCTTT.